The source of this T cell receptor (beta chain) is a study of T cell changes during pregnancy in multiple sclerosis. Profiled with immunoSEQ multiplex PCR; TCRdb holds only in-frame clones, not every one. The repertoire holds around 80,000 clones, with 94% as singletons. This CDR3 spans 21 amino acids. Trimming cost V 3 bases and J 2 bases; bases outside gene matches: 19. Looked up from germline, CDR1 is SNHLY and CDR2 is FYNNEI. The TCR sequence derives from a female donor in good health, enrolled as a control in a pregnancy study. This chain joins TRBV2 and TRBJ2-6, with 7 bases aligning to TRBD1. The sequences come from peripheral blood, collected in the second trimester of pregnancy. This chain's CDR3 is CASSDLLPGTASGTGANVLTF. CDR3 DNA: TGTGCCAGCAGTGACCTCCTCCCCGGGACAGCATCCGGAACTGGGGCCAACGTCCTGACTTTC. Complete variable domain (other parts from reference TRBV2 and TRBJ2-6): EPEVTQTPSHQVTQMGQEVILRCVPISNHLYFYWYRQILGQKVEFLVSFYNNEISEKSEIFDDQFSVERPDGSNFTLKIRSTKLEDSAMYFCASSDLLPGTASGTGANVLTFGAGSRLTVL.